This TCR beta chain derives from a study of blood T cell repertoires in COVID-19. At the level of the study: Sites in the United States, Italy and Spain provided acute and convalescent COVID-19 samples. Sources were T cells, B-cell-depleted T cells, or PBMCs; the material itself was cDNA or gDNA.

The method was immunoSEQ multiplex PCR; TCRdb's version includes in-frame clones alone and lacks a portion of them. This sample has about 110,000 clones, with about three quarters found just once. The V end lost 5 bases, the J end lost 7 bases, and 16 bases lay between the germline ends. Germline assignment: CDR1 SGHRS and CDR2 YFSETQ. CDR3 length: 15 residues. This clone showed up just once. V and J are TRBV5-1 and TRBJ1-6; D gene ambiguous. The receptor's source is a woman aged 40 to 50 with acute or convalescent COVID-19. Material for sequencing was peripheral blood. The CDR3 DNA sequence: TGCGCCAGCAGGTCGCGGGCAGAGGCCAATTCACCCCTCCACTTT. Protein sequence: CASRSRAEANSPLHF.